Listed below are T cell receptor beta chains from one sample, sequenced in a study of blood T cell repertoires in COVID-19. The repertoire was sequenced with immunoSEQ multiplex PCR; TCRdb's copy has only in-frame clones and lacks some. The sample records roughly 180,000 clones, approximately 85% being singletons. Input material: PBMCs or T cells enriched from blood (not recorded which). These TCRs come from a man between 35 and 55 years old who had recovered from COVID-19. CDR3s include the opening cysteine and the closing phenylalanine or tryptophan. The D gene is left open where the match is weak. Size is omitted from some rows. Given values are once, few, many or a class for expanded clones.

clone_size: -
v_call: TRBV11-3
j_call: TRBJ1-1
cdr3_length: 14
d_call: TRBD1
cdr3_aa: CASSLGTGNTEAFF
cdr3_nt: TGTGCCAGCAGCTTAGGGACAGGTAACACTGAAGCTTTCTTT

clone_size: once
v_call: TRBV7-9
j_call: TRBJ1-5
cdr3_length: 14
d_call: -
cdr3_aa: CASSLGYRDQPQHF
cdr3_nt: TGTGCCAGCAGCTTAGGGTACAGGGATCAGCCCCAGCATTTT

clone_size: -
v_call: TRBV5-1
j_call: TRBJ1-4
cdr3_length: 15
d_call: -
cdr3_aa: CASSLGTVLNEKLFF
cdr3_nt: TGCGCCAGCAGCTTGGGGACAGTCCTTAATGAAAAACTGTTTTTT

clone_size: -
v_call: TRBV12-3/TRBV12-4
j_call: TRBJ2-3
cdr3_length: 13
d_call: -
cdr3_aa: CASRQSGPDTQYF
cdr3_nt: TGTGCCAGCAGACAATCAGGGCCAGATACGCAGTATTTT

clone_size: few
v_call: TRBV10-1
j_call: TRBJ2-4
cdr3_length: 14
d_call: -
cdr3_aa: CATPQVGTKNIQYF
cdr3_nt: TGCGCCACCCCGCAAGTTGGCACCAAAAACATTCAGTACTTC

clone_size: -
v_call: TRBV9
j_call: TRBJ1-2
cdr3_length: 14
d_call: -
cdr3_aa: CASSVRGRDYGYTF
cdr3_nt: TGTGCCAGCAGCGTAAGAGGCAGGGATTATGGCTACACCTTC

clone_size: -
v_call: TRBV20-1
j_call: TRBJ2-3
cdr3_length: 15
d_call: TRBD2
cdr3_aa: CSASLAGGPADTQYF
cdr3_nt: TGCAGTGCTAGTTTAGCGGGAGGGCCGGCAGATACGCAGTATTTT

clone_size: few
v_call: TRBV6-5
j_call: TRBJ1-5
cdr3_length: 13
d_call: TRBD1
cdr3_aa: CASRRLQGQPQHF
cdr3_nt: TGTGCCAGCAGAAGATTACAGGGGCAGCCCCAGCATTTT

clone_size: -
v_call: TRBV7-9
j_call: TRBJ1-6
cdr3_length: 12
d_call: -
cdr3_aa: CASSNIYSPLHF
cdr3_nt: TGTGCCAGCTCAAACATTTATTCACCCCTCCACTTT

clone_size: once
v_call: TRBV10-2
j_call: TRBJ2-7
cdr3_length: 14
d_call: TRBD1
cdr3_aa: CASNPGQASYEQYF
cdr3_nt: TGCGCCAGCAATCCGGGACAGGCCTCCTACGAGCAGTACTTC

clone_size: -
v_call: TRBV27
j_call: TRBJ2-5
cdr3_length: 15
d_call: TRBD2
cdr3_aa: CASNRGGAAQETQYF
cdr3_nt: TGTGCCAGCAACCGGGGGGGGGCCGCCCAAGAGACCCAGTACTTC

clone_size: -
v_call: TRBV2
j_call: TRBJ2-5
cdr3_length: 14
d_call: -
cdr3_aa: CASNVYSVQETQYF
cdr3_nt: TGTGCCAGCAACGTCTATTCCGTACAAGAGACCCAGTACTTC

clone_size: -
v_call: TRBV12-3/TRBV12-4
j_call: TRBJ1-1
cdr3_length: 12
d_call: TRBD1
cdr3_aa: CASSRDTGGAFF
cdr3_nt: TGTGCCAGCAGTCGTGATACAGGGGGAGCTTTCTTT

clone_size: medium-sized
v_call: TRBV3-1/TRBV3-2
j_call: TRBJ2-1
cdr3_length: 13
d_call: -
cdr3_aa: CASSPGKGGEQFF
cdr3_nt: TGTGCCAGCAGCCCCGGGAAAGGGGGTGAGCAGTTCTTC

clone_size: -
v_call: TRBV30
j_call: TRBJ1-6
cdr3_length: 13
d_call: -
cdr3_aa: CAWNPDRSSPLHF
cdr3_nt: TGTGCCTGGAATCCTGACAGGTCTTCACCCCTCCACTTT

clone_size: -
v_call: TRBV19
j_call: TRBJ2-7
cdr3_length: 15
d_call: -
cdr3_aa: CASRKIQGNSYEQYF
cdr3_nt: TGTGCCAGTAGAAAAATACAGGGCAACTCCTACGAGCAGTACTTC

clone_size: -
v_call: TRBV19
j_call: TRBJ1-2
cdr3_length: 13
d_call: -
cdr3_aa: CASSWRTDYGYTF
cdr3_nt: TGTGCCAGTAGTTGGCGGACAGACTATGGCTACACCTTC

clone_size: -
v_call: TRBV9
j_call: TRBJ1-2
cdr3_length: 19
d_call: TRBD1
cdr3_aa: CASSSPGQGANRLGYGYTF
cdr3_nt: TGTGCCAGCAGCTCACCGGGACAGGGGGCGAACCGCCTGGGTTATGGCTACACCTTC

clone_size: -
v_call: TRBV7-2
j_call: TRBJ2-3
cdr3_length: 17
d_call: -
cdr3_aa: CASSLESPAIVTDTQYF
cdr3_nt: TGTGCCAGCAGCTTAGAATCCCCAGCGATAGTGACAGATACGCAGTATTTT

clone_size: -
v_call: TRBV7-9
j_call: TRBJ1-1
cdr3_length: 14
d_call: -
cdr3_aa: CASSLSGVSTEAFF
cdr3_nt: TGTGCCAGCAGCTTATCAGGGGTTAGCACTGAAGCTTTCTTT

clone_size: -
v_call: TRBV5-8
j_call: TRBJ2-4
cdr3_length: 18
d_call: -
cdr3_aa: CASSSLGSRQAGVNIQYF
cdr3_nt: TGTGCCAGCAGCTCCTTGGGTTCGAGACAGGCGGGGGTTAACATTCAGTACTTC

clone_size: once
v_call: TRBV7-9
j_call: TRBJ1-3
cdr3_length: 18
d_call: TRBD1
cdr3_aa: CASSRSRDRWTTGNTIYF
cdr3_nt: TGTGCCAGCAGCCGAAGTCGGGACAGGTGGACCACTGGAAACACCATATATTTT

clone_size: -
v_call: TRBV6-2/TRBV6-3
j_call: TRBJ2-2
cdr3_length: 15
d_call: TRBD2
cdr3_aa: CASSKREGRTGELFF
cdr3_nt: TGTGCCAGCAGTAAGCGGGAGGGCCGCACCGGGGAGCTGTTTTTT

clone_size: -
v_call: TRBV4-2
j_call: TRBJ2-1
cdr3_length: 15
d_call: TRBD2
cdr3_aa: CASSPGLAGDHEQFF
cdr3_nt: TGTGCCAGCAGCCCCGGGTTAGCGGGAGATCATGAGCAGTTCTTC

clone_size: -
v_call: TRBV2
j_call: TRBJ2-2
cdr3_length: 15
d_call: TRBD2
cdr3_aa: CASSELAGSTGELFF
cdr3_nt: TGTGCCAGCAGTGAGCTAGCGGGAAGTACCGGGGAGCTGTTTTTT

clone_size: -
v_call: TRBV19
j_call: TRBJ2-2
cdr3_length: 15
d_call: -
cdr3_aa: CASSRTVLQHGELFF
cdr3_nt: TGTGCCAGTAGTAGGACAGTCCTCCAACACGGGGAGCTGTTTTTT

clone_size: few
v_call: TRBV5-6
j_call: TRBJ1-6
cdr3_length: 13
d_call: TRBD1
cdr3_aa: CASSRTGVSPLHF
cdr3_nt: TGTGCCAGCAGCCGCACAGGGGTCTCACCCCTCCACTTT

clone_size: -
v_call: TRBV7-2
j_call: TRBJ2-4
cdr3_length: 18
d_call: -
cdr3_aa: CASSLAQDTFLAKNIQYF
cdr3_nt: TGTGCCAGCAGCTTAGCGCAGGACACCTTCTTAGCCAAAAACATTCAGTACTTC

clone_size: -
v_call: TRBV2
j_call: TRBJ2-2
cdr3_length: 14
d_call: -
cdr3_aa: CASTDRRNTGELFF
cdr3_nt: TGTGCCAGCACAGACAGGCGAAACACCGGGGAGCTGTTTTTT

clone_size: -
v_call: TRBV5-5
j_call: TRBJ2-5
cdr3_length: 14
d_call: -
cdr3_aa: CASSLWQNQETQYF
cdr3_nt: TGTGCCAGCAGCTTGTGGCAGAACCAAGAGACCCAGTACTTC

clone_size: -
v_call: TRBV19
j_call: TRBJ2-1
cdr3_length: 18
d_call: TRBD2
cdr3_aa: CASSRYTPGTSGDNEQFF
cdr3_nt: TGTGCCAGTAGTAGATATACCCCCGGGACTAGCGGCGACAATGAGCAGTTCTTC

clone_size: -
v_call: TRBV4-3
j_call: TRBJ2-2
cdr3_length: 18
d_call: TRBD2
cdr3_aa: CASSSTPGGLAGSGELFF
cdr3_nt: TGCGCCAGCAGCTCTACCCCAGGCGGACTAGCGGGATCCGGGGAGCTGTTTTTT